These 7 T cell receptor beta chains were sequenced from one sample in a study of cytomegalovirus exposure and HLA in healthy donors. The PCR contained 60 Vbeta and 13 Jbeta primers. TCRdb's copy holds only in-frame clones and misses some; the assay was immunoSEQ multiplex PCR. The sample includes more than 40,000 clones, about 85% seen only once; the top ten take approximately 2.8%. Sequenced sample: PBMCs. These TCRs come from a man in his fifties in good health and CMV-seronegative.

This clone has only a few counts. The chain carries TRBV6-5 and TRBJ1-1; TRBD1 matches 7 bases. The CDR3 contains 13 residues. Trimming cost V 3 bases and J 10 bases; bases outside gene matches: 8. The germline V gene encodes CDR1 MNHEY and CDR2 SVGAGI. The CDR3 nucleotides read TGTGCCAGCAGTTATGCAGGGGGGTGGGGAGCTTTCTTT. Translation: CASSYAGGWGAFF.

This chain links TRBV5-1 with TRBJ1-3, with TRBD1 identical over 10 bases. Germline trimming cut 1 base from V and 2 bases from J; bases unmatched to any gene: 3. Germline lookup yields CDR1 SGHRS and CDR2 YFSETQ. The CDR3 sequence is 16 residues long. The CDR3 DNA reads TGCGCCAGCAGCTTGTTCGACAGGGGGCCTGGAAACACCATATATTTT. This gives the protein CASSLFDRGPGNTIYF.

The V and J genes are TRBV28 and TRBJ2-7; 9 nucleotides align to TRBD2. Trimming removed 5 bases from V and 4 bases from J; junction bases left unmatched: 6. The CDR3 has 14 residues. Germline CDR1 is MDHEN and CDR2 is SYDVKM. The CDR3 bases are TGTGCCAGCAGTACGACTAGCGGTTCGTACGAGCAGTACTTC. This encodes CASSTTSGSYEQYF.

Regarding this clone: An end of the junction does not agree with germline; a read error may underlie this. The chain is built from TRBV7-9 and TRBJ1-4; TRBD1 matches 7 bases. The V gene's germline CDR1 is SEHNR and CDR2 FQNEAQ (reference sequence). CDR3 size: 14 residues. This chain's CDR3 is CSSSLTGDREKLFF. Written as DNA, the CDR3 is TGTTCCAGCAGCCTTACAGGGGATCGCGAAAAACTGTTTTTT. Full variable domain (missing parts from reference TRBV7-9 and TRBJ1-4): DTGVSQNPRHKITKRGQNVTFRCDPISEHNRLYWYRQTLGQGPEFLTYFQNEAQLEKSRLLSDRFSAERPKGSFSTLEIQRTEQGDSAMYLCSSSLTGDREKLFFGSGTQLSVL.

J is TRBJ1-1 and V is TRBV28, with TRBD1 identical over 10 bases. CDR1 MDHEN and CDR2 SYDVKM come from the germline V gene. This CDR3 is 16 amino acids long. V lost 6 bases and J lost 0; bases outside the gene matches: 7. The CDR3: CASSPPGQGMNTEAFF. Written as DNA, the CDR3 is TGTGCCAGCAGCCCCCCGGGACAGGGGATGAACACTGAAGCTTTCTTT.

The chain joins TRBV14 to TRBJ2-2, with 7 bases aligning to TRBD2. The V gene end was trimmed by 7 bases and the J gene end by 4 bases; junction bases not matched to a gene: 3. Germline V gene data show CDR1 as SGHDN and CDR2 as FVKESK. The CDR3 length is 13 residues. The CDR3 coding sequence is TGTGCCAGCACCCCGGGGGGCACCGGGGAGCTGTTTTTT. This codes for CASTPGGTGELFF.

J is TRBJ2-2 and V is TRBV5-6; a weak D match, TRBD2 (5 bases). The V gene's germline CDR1 is SGHDT and CDR2 YYEEEE. This CDR3 is 16 amino acids long. V lost 3 bases and J 0 bases, leaving 12 bases between the germline ends. The CDR3 loop is CASSWVGVTNTGELFF. In DNA form, the CDR3 reads TGTGCCAGCAGCTGGGTCGGGGTGACGAACACCGGGGAGCTGTTTTTT.